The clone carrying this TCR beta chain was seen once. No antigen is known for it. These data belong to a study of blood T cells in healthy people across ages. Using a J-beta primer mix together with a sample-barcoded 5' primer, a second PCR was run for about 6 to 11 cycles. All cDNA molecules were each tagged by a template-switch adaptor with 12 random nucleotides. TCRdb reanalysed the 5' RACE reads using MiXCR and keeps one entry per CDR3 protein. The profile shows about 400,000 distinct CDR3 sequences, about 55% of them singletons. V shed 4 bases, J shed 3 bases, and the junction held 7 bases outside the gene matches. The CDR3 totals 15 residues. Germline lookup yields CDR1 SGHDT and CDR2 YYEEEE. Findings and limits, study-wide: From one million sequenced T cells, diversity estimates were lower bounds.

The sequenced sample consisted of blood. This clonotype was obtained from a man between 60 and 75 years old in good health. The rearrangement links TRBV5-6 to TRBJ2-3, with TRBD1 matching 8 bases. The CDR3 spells CASSPQGVFTDTQYF. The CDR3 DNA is TGTGCCAGCAGCCCACAGGGGGTATTTACAGATACGCAGTATTTT.